These 21 T cell receptor beta chains share one sample of origin, sequenced in a study of cytomegalovirus exposure and HLA in healthy donors. The PCR was carried out with 60 Vbeta primers and 13 Jbeta primers. TCRdb's table, derived via immunoSEQ multiplex PCR, lists solely in-frame clones and lacks some. The sample contains about 120,000 clones, 75% of which appear only once. Sequenced: PBMCs. All receptors derive from a woman aged 40 to 55 in good health and CMV-seropositive.

The chain combines TRBV5-1 with TRBJ2-3; perhaps TRBD1 as D (6 bases). This CDR3 is 14 amino acids long. Trimming removed 4 bases from V and 5 bases from J, with 14 bases in between. Germline V CDR1 and CDR2: SGHRS, YFSETQ. The CDR3 nucleotides read TGCGCCAGCAGCCCAAACCTACAGGGAGATACGCAGTATTTT. It is translated as CASSPNLQGDTQYF.

The gene calls are TRBV7-2 and TRBJ2-3; TRBD1 might be the D (5 bases). Germline V gives CDR1 SGHTA, CDR2 FQGNSA. The CDR3 totals 16 residues. V dropped 5 bases and J dropped 3 bases, with 18 bases sitting between them. The CDR3 sequence is CASSPQLGRTTDTQYF. The CDR3 DNA sequence: TGTGCCAGCAGCCCCCAATTAGGCCGGACAACAGATACGCAGTATTTT.

The rearrangement links TRBV30 to TRBJ2-3, with TRBD2 matching over 12 bases. The CDR3 has 14 residues. Losses at the gene ends were 3 bases for V and 6 bases for J; bases not matched to a gene: 4. CDR1 is GTSNPN and CDR2 is SVGIG in the germline V gene (reference sequence). Here the CDR3 DNA reads TGTGCCTGGAGCCTAGCGGGGGGGCCGGATACGCAGTATTTT. This codes for CAWSLAGGPDTQYF.

Details on this clone: This same CDR3 is encoded by further DNA sequences in the sample. The chain joins TRBV13 to TRBJ2-3, with 9 bases that match TRBD2. CDR3 length equals 16 residues. Germline values: CDR1 PRHDT, CDR2 FYEKMQ (reference sequence). V dropped 5 bases and J dropped 2; count of bases not matched to a gene: 8. The CDR3 region is CASSPLLAGYTDTQYF. The CDR3 bases are TGTGCCAGCAGCCCCCTCCTAGCGGGGTACACAGATACGCAGTATTTT.

This clone was seen more than once but under ten times. This chain connects TRBV4-3 to TRBJ1-2; the D gene is possibly TRBD1 (5 bases). The CDR3 sequence is 15 residues long. Per germline, CDR1 LGHNA and CDR2 YSLEER. Trimming stripped 1 base from V and 7 bases from J, with 16 bases between. The CDR3 spells CASSQAARTGGGYTF. The CDR3 DNA sequence: TGCGCCAGCAGCCAAGCGGCCCGTACGGGGGGTGGCTACACCTTC.

The gene calls are TRBV5-4 and TRBJ2-7, with a tentative D call TRBD2 (5 bases). Germline CDR1 is SGHNT and CDR2 is YYREEE (reference sequence). The CDR3 runs 13 residues. Trimming stripped 4 bases from V and 3 bases from J, with 11 bases between. DNA for the CDR3: TGTGCCAGCAGCCACCCGGGGAGCTACGAGCAGTACTTC. This translates into CASSHPGSYEQYF.

The table lists this clone with a few counts. The chain links TRBV4-3 to TRBJ1-2; D may be TRBD1 (6 bases). With 2 bases removed from V and 8 bases from J, the gap between germline ends came to 18 bases. This CDR3 has 15 residues. Germline values: CDR1 LGHNA, CDR2 YSLEER. CDR3 loop: CASSQLDSTMRGYTF. CDR3 bases: TGCGCCAGCAGCCAACTGGACAGTACTATGAGGGGCTACACCTTC.

V usage is TRBV6-1 and J usage is TRBJ1-4; 10 positions agree with TRBD1. The trim removed 10 bases at V and 7 bases at J, leaving 6 bases unmatched. The germline V gene has CDR1 MNHNS and CDR2 SASEGT. The CDR3 has 13 amino acids. In DNA, the CDR3 is TGTGCCACTTTGACAGGGGGCAGTGAAAAACTGTTTTTT. Translating gives CATLTGGSEKLFF.

The V and J genes are TRBV5-1 and TRBJ1-1; TRBD1 matches 9 bases. Germline V gives CDR1 SGHRS, CDR2 YFSETQ. This CDR3 contains 16 residues. V shed 7 bases, J shed 4 bases, and the junction held 14 bases outside the gene matches. The CDR3 bases are TGCGCCAGCTCCGAGGGGGACAGGGTCGGGGGCACTGAAGCTTTCTTT. The encoded protein is CASSEGDRVGGTEAFF.

The rearrangement links TRBV27 to TRBJ1-5; D possibly corresponds to TRBD1 (6 bases). Germline loops: CDR1 MNHEY, CDR2 SMNVEV (reference sequence). The V end was cut by 3 bases, the J end by 7 bases, with 13 bases between. The CDR3 contains 14 residues. Here the CDR3 reads CASSLSPGTQPQHF. CDR3 sequence (DNA): TGTGCCAGCAGTTTGTCTCCCGGGACACAGCCCCAGCATTTT.

The chain has TRBV7-9 and TRBJ2-3; possibly TRBD1 for D (5 bases). The CDR3 contains 15 residues. The ends were cut back, 5 bases at V and 5 bases at J, with 17 bases in the middle. Germline V gene lookup returns CDR1 SEHNR and CDR2 FQNEAQ (reference sequence). This CDR3 reads CASSPQGAVGDTQYF. The CDR3, as DNA: TGTGCCAGCAGCCCCCAGGGCGCGGTTGGAGATACGCAGTATTTT. The entire variable domain, with the rest obtained from reference TRBV7-9 and TRBJ2-3, is as follows: DTGVSQNPRHKITKRGQNVTFRCDPISEHNRLYWYRQTLGQGPEFLTYFQNEAQLEKSRLLSDRFSAERPKGSFSTLEIQRTEQGDSAMYLCASSPQGAVGDTQYFGPGTRLTVL.

The rearrangement links TRBV5-6 to TRBJ1-5; 9 positions match TRBD1. Unmatched junction bases numbered 13, after V lost 0 bases and J lost 6 bases. The CDR3 is 18 residues long. CDR1 and CDR2 (germline): SGHDT, YYEEEE. The CDR3 here is CASSLGPGQGRLIQPQHF. CDR3 DNA: TGTGCCAGCAGCTTGGGGCCGGGACAGGGCCGCCTTATTCAGCCCCAGCATTTT.

This clone was seen more than once but under ten times. The chain uses TRBV29-1 and TRBJ1-1; tentative D call: TRBD1 (6 bases). The CDR3 extends over 12 amino acids. CDR1 and CDR2 from the germline V gene are SQVTM and ANQGSEA. Trimming pared 6 bases from V and 5 bases from J, leaving 13 bases between. In nucleotides, the CDR3 is TGCAGCGTGGCAGGGGCAGGTACTGAAGCTTTCTTT. It yields the protein CSVAGAGTEAFF.

The V and J genes are TRBV7-9 and TRBJ2-7; TRBD1 is a possible D gene (5 bases). The length of the CDR3 is 16 residues. V shed 1 base and J shed 2 bases, with 15 bases lying between them. The germline V gene encodes CDR1 SEHNR and CDR2 FQNEAQ (reference sequence). The CDR3 DNA reads TGTGCCAGCAGCTTAGTATCACCCAGGGCCGCCTACGAGCAGTACTTC. Its protein is CASSLVSPRAAYEQYF.

This clone was found once. The CDR3 reads CASSLPRSQETQYF. The CDR3 DNA follows: TGTGCCAGCAGTTTACCTAGATCACAAGAGACCCAGTACTTC. The genes are TRBV28 and TRBJ2-5; D unclear. The CDR3 runs to 14 residues. CDR1 MDHEN and CDR2 SYDVKM come from the germline V gene. Trimming removed 2 bases at V and 2 bases at J, with 9 bases between.

This rearrangement joins TRBV28 to TRBJ2-2; 14 nucleotides match TRBD2. The ends lost 3 bases at V and 4 bases at J; junction bases unmatched: 13. Germline assignment: CDR1 MDHEN and CDR2 SYDVKM. The length of the CDR3 is 20 residues. The CDR3 here is CASSFTLGGTSGGGTGELFF. CDR3 DNA sequence: TGTGCCAGCAGTTTCACTCTGGGGGGGACTAGCGGGGGAGGCACCGGGGAGCTGTTTTTT. Full variable domain (outside the CDR3, taken from reference TRBV28 and TRBJ2-2): DVKVTQSSRYLVKRTGEKVFLECVQDMDHENMFWYRQDPGLGLRLIYFSYDVKMKEKGDIPEGYSVSREKKERFSLILESASTNQTSMYLCASSFTLGGTSGGGTGELFFGEGSRLTVL.

The V and J genes are TRBV9 and TRBJ2-6, with TRBD1 matching over 8 bases. The J segment lost 0 bases and the V segment lost 5 bases, leaving 16 bases of the junction unmatched. CDR3 length equals 20 residues. CDR1 SGDLS and CDR2 YYNGEE come from the germline V gene. CDR3 in DNA: TGTGCCAGCAGTCCCCCGGGCAGGGGGCATGGAGGCTCTGGGGCCAACGTCCTGACTTTC. Translating gives CASSPPGRGHGGSGANVLTF. The full variable domain, its missing parts supplied by reference TRBV9 and TRBJ2-6, is DSGVTQTPKHLITATGQRVTLRCSPRSGDLSVYWYQQSLDQGLQFLIQYYNGEERAKGNILERFSAQQFPDLHSELNLSSLELGDSALYFCASSPPGRGHGGSGANVLTFGAGSRLTVL.

This rearrangement joins TRBV7-2 to TRBJ1-1; 8 nucleotides align to TRBD1. The trim removed 5 bases at V and 0 bases at J, leaving 5 bases unmatched. The CDR3 runs to 15 residues. Germline V gene lookup returns CDR1 SGHTA and CDR2 FQGNSA. The CDR3 region is CASSTEGQVNTEAFF. CDR3 nucleotides: TGTGCCAGCAGCACAGAGGGACAGGTGAACACTGAAGCTTTCTTT.

The chain employs TRBV19 and TRBJ1-1, with a weak D call TRBD1 (6 bases). V was pared by 7 bases and J by 3 bases, with 12 bases between. The CDR3 spans 13 residues. Germline V gives CDR1 LNHDA, CDR2 SQIVND (reference sequence). This chain's CDR3 is CASTGAIHTEAFF. The CDR3 DNA follows: TGTGCCAGTACAGGGGCTATTCACACTGAAGCTTTCTTT.

V is TRBV18 and J is TRBJ1-5, with 12 bases fitting TRBD1. This CDR3 region has 15 residues. The trim removed 3 bases at V and 7 bases at J, leaving 4 bases unmatched. Germline CDR1 and CDR2: KGHSH and LQKENI. CDR3 residues: CASSPGQGAGQPQHF. CDR3 bases: TGTGCCAGCTCACCGGGACAGGGGGCAGGGCAGCCCCAGCATTTT. Based on the CDR3 plus reference TRBV18 and TRBJ1-5, the full variable domain is NAGVMQNPRHLVRRRGQEARLRCSPMKGHSHVYWYRQLPEEGLKFMVYLQKENIIDESGMPKERFSAEFPKEGPSILRIQQVVRGDSAAYFCASSPGQGAGQPQHFGDGTRLSIL.

V usage is TRBV7-2 and J usage is TRBJ1-5; 8 bases map to TRBD1. The CDR3 spans 14 residues. The V and J ends lost 5 bases and 6 bases, in that order; junction bases with no gene match: 6. CDR1 and CDR2 (germline): SGHTA, FQGNSA. The CDR3 DNA follows: TGTGCCAGCAGCACAGGGGGTCGCGCTCAGCCCCAGCATTTT. This translates into CASSTGGRAQPQHF.